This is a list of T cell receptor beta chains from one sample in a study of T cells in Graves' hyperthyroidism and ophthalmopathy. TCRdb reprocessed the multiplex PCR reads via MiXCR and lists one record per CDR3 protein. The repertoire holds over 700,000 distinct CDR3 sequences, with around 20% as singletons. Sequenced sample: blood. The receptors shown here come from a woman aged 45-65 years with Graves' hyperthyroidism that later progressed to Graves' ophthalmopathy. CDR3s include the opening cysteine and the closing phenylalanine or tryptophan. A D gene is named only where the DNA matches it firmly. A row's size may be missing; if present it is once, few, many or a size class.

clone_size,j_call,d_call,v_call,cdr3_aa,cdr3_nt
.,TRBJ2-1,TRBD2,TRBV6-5,CASSLAGTSSSYNEQFF,TGTGCCAGCAGTTTAGCCGGGACTAGCAGTTCCTACAATGAGCAGTTCTTC
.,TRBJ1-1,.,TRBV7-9,CASSTLERKYMNTEAFF,TGTGCCAGCAGCACCCTTGAGAGAAAATACATGAACACTGAAGCTTTCTTT
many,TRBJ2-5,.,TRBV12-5,CASGNPVGQYQETQYF,TGTGCTAGTGGGAACCCGGTGGGGCAGTACCAAGAGACCCAGTACTTC
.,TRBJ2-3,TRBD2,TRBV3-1,CASSQSGGLDTQYF,TGTGCCAGCAGCCAGAGCGGGGGGCTTGATACGCAGTATTTT
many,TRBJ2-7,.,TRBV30,CAWSVLIGTPDSYEQYF,TGTGCCTGGAGTGTACTGATTGGGACACCCGACTCCTACGAGCAGTACTTC
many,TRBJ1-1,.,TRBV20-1,CSARVSGDTEAFF,TGCAGTGCTAGAGTATCAGGGGACACTGAAGCTTTCTTT
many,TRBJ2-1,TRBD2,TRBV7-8,CASSLNRGLADNEQFF,TGTGCCAGCAGCTTAAACAGGGGACTAGCGGACAATGAGCAGTTCTTC
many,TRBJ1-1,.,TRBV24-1,CATSDFKGEDTEAFF,TGTGCCACCAGTGATTTTAAGGGGGAGGACACTGAAGCTTTCTTT
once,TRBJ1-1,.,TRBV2,CASATTEAFF,TGTGCCAGCGCCACTACTGAAGCTTTCTTT
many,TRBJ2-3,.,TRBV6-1,CASSEAGRFTDTQYF,TGTGCCAGCAGTGAAGCTGGCCGGTTCACAGATACGCAGTATTTT
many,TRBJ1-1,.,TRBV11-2,CASSLTEAEAFF,TGTGCCAGCAGCTTAACCGAGGCCGAAGCTTTCTTT
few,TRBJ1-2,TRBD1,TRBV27,CASKAGGMYGYTF,TGTGCCAGCAAGGCAGGGGGAATGTATGGCTACACCTTC
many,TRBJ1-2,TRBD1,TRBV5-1,CASSLASTGQGVVGGYTF,TGCGCCAGCAGCTTGGCCTCTACAGGCCAGGGGGTTGTAGGAGGCTACACCTTC
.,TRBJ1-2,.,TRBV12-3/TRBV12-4,CASSSGFAGGYTF,TGTGCCAGCAGTTCAGGGTTCGCGGGTGGCTACACCTTC
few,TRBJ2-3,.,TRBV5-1,CASWRGSTDTQYF,TGCGCCAGCTGGCGGGGCTCCACAGATACGCAGTATTTT
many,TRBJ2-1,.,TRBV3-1,CASSQDPRPSNEQFF,TGTGCCAGCAGCCAAGATCCCAGGCCCAGCAATGAGCAGTTCTTC
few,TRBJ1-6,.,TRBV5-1,CASSLTAENSPLHF,TGCGCCAGCAGCTTGACGGCCGAGAATTCACCCCTCCACTTT
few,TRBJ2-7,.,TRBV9,CASSVGPRQDYEQYF,TGTGCCAGCAGCGTAGGTCCCCGACAGGACTACGAGCAGTACTTC
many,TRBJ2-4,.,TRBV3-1,CASSQESIQYF,TGTGCCAGCAGCCAAGAGAGCATTCAGTACTTC
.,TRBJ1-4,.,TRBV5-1,CASSSDPAGEKLFF,TGCGCCAGCAGCTCGGACCCCGCCGGTGAAAAACTGTTTTTT
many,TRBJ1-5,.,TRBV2,CASSEARGPYGQPQHF,TGTGCCAGCAGTGAAGCGCGGGGGCCGTACGGTCAGCCCCAGCATTTT
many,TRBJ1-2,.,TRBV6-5,CASSYGGGGYTF,TGTGCCAGCAGTTACGGGGGAGGTGGCTACACCTTC
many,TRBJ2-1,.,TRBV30,CAWRGGSYNEQFF,TGTGCCTGGAGGGGGGGTTCCTACAATGAGCAGTTCTTC
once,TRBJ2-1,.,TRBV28,CASSGHYNEQFF,TGTGCCAGCAGTGGACATTACAATGAGCAGTTCTTC
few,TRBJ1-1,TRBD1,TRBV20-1,CSAKPTGVSTEAFF,TGCAGTGCCAAGCCGACAGGGGTGAGCACTGAAGCTTTCTTT
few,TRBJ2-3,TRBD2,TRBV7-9,CASSDPGLAGGHGTDTQYF,TGTGCCAGCAGCGACCCCGGACTAGCGGGGGGGCATGGCACAGATACGCAGTATTTT
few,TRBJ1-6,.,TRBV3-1,CASSPDITGDSPLHF,TGTGCCAGCAGCCCTGACATAACCGGGGATTCACCCCTCCACTTT
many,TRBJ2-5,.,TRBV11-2,CASSTEYGETQYF,TGTGCCAGCAGCACGGAATACGGAGAGACCCAGTACTTC
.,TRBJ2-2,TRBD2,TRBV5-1,CASWTSGVNTGELFF,TGCGCCAGCTGGACTAGCGGGGTTAACACCGGGGAGCTGTTTTTT
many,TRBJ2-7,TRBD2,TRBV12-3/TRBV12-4,CASRMGLVSGEQYF,TGTGCCAGCAGGATGGGACTAGTCTCGGGAGAGCAGTACTTC
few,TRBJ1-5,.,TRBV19,CASRADSVGKNQPQHF,TGTGCCAGTAGAGCCGACTCAGTGGGGAAAAATCAGCCCCAGCATTTT
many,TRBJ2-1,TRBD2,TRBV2,CASSGTSDVYNEQFF,TGTGCCAGCAGTGGAACTAGCGATGTCTACAATGAGCAGTTCTTC
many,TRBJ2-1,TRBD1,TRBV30,CAWNDRAYYNEQFF,TGTGCCTGGAACGACAGGGCTTACTACAATGAGCAGTTCTTC
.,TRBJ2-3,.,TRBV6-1,CATLTGSGTDTQYF,TGTGCCACCCTCACAGGGAGTGGAACAGATACGCAGTATTTT
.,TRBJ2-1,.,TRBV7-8,CASSPPGLEQFF,TGTGCCAGCAGCCCCCCAGGATTAGAGCAGTTCTTC
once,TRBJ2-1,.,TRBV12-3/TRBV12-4,CASSLALGPSSYNEQFF,TGTGCCAGCAGTTTAGCTCTGGGTCCCTCTTCCTACAATGAGCAGTTCTTC
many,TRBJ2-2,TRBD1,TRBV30,CAGGTGFDTGELFF,TGTGCCGGGGGGACAGGGTTTGACACCGGGGAGCTGTTTTTT
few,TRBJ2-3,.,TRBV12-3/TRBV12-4,CASSLAIRGGGTDTQYF,TGTGCCAGCAGTTTAGCGATTCGGGGCGGGGGCACAGATACGCAGTATTTT
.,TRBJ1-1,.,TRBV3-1,CASSRDRVPHPTEAFF,TGTGCCAGCAGCCGAGATCGAGTACCTCACCCCACTGAAGCTTTCTTT
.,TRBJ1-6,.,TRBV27,CASSSQGRNNSPLHF,TGTGCCAGCAGTTCCCAGGGCAGGAATAATTCACCCCTCCACTTT
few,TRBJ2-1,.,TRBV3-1,CASSQDLAFYCNEQFF,TGTGCCAGCAGCCAAGATCTGGCGTTTTATTGCAATGAGCAGTTCTTC
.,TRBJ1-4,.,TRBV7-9,CASSLRLRVGLGEKLFF,TGTGCCAGCAGCTTACGATTACGGGTGGGGCTCGGTGAAAAACTGTTTTTT
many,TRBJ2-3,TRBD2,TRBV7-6,CASSLMAGEVTDTQYF,TGTGCCAGCAGCTTGATGGCGGGGGAGGTCACAGATACGCAGTATTTT
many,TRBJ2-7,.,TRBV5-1,CASSLQIGTTEAYEQYF,TGCGCCAGCAGCTTGCAGATCGGGACGACGGAAGCCTACGAGCAGTACTTC
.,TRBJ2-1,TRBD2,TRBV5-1,CASSLDGTRYNEQFF,TGCGCCAGCAGCTTGGATGGGACTAGGTACAATGAGCAGTTCTTC
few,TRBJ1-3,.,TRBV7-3,CASSPGPQPNTIYF,TGTGCCAGCAGCCCGGGCCCGCAGCCAAACACCATATATTTT
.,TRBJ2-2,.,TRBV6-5,CASSYRSPGELFF,TGTGCCAGCAGTTACCGGAGCCCCGGGGAGCTGTTTTTT
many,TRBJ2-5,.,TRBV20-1,CSARDTGGQLQETQYF,TGCAGTGCTAGAGACACGGGGGGACAGCTCCAAGAGACCCAGTACTTC
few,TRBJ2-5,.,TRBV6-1,CASSEARGGSQETQYF,TGTGCCAGCAGTGAAGCCAGGGGAGGGTCGCAAGAGACCCAGTACTTC
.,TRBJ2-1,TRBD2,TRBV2,CASSESSGSANEQFF,TGTGCCAGCAGTGAATCTAGCGGGAGCGCGAATGAGCAGTTCTTC
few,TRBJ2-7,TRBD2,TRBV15,CATSRDLRGGLEQYF,TGTGCCACCAGCAGAGATCTTCGGGGGGGCCTCGAGCAGTACTTC